The 2 T cell receptor beta chains below all came from one sample that was sequenced in a study of beta chain features in type 1 diabetes. No antigen has been identified for these receptors. Study results and caveats: Moderately but significantly shorter TCRB CDR3s were found in Type 1 diabetes patients in all four CD4+ subsets.

Expressed TCRB transcripts were sequenced after all isolated RNA was converted to cDNA. Generated by immunoSEQ multiplex PCR, the TCRdb table keeps only in-frame clones and is missing some. The top ten hold just under 0.04% of the sample, which has 500,000 to 850,000 clones, over 11% seen once. The sequencing sample was made of naive CD4+ T cells from blood. The receptor set was obtained from a young man with type 1 diabetes.

This clone appeared a few times. This rearrangement joins TRBV28 to TRBJ2-5; 8 bases align to TRBD2. The CDR3 runs to 16 residues. After removal of 6 bases from V and 6 bases from J, the junction contained 15 bases not matched to a gene. Germline V gives CDR1 MDHEN, CDR2 SYDVKM. CDR3 nucleotides: TGTGCCAGCAGCCCACCCCCGGGAGGGGAGGAGAAGACCCAGTACTTC. Amino acid sequence: CASSPPPGGEEKTQYF.

This chain connects TRBV13 to TRBJ2-7; tentative D call: TRBD1 (5 bases). This CDR3 spans 12 amino acids. V lost 2 bases and J 5 bases, leaving 7 bases between the germline ends. Germline CDR1 is PRHDT and CDR2 is FYEKMQ (reference sequence). The CDR3 bases are TGTGCCAGCAGCTTATGGGGCGACGAGCAGTACTTC. It encodes CASSLWGDEQYF.